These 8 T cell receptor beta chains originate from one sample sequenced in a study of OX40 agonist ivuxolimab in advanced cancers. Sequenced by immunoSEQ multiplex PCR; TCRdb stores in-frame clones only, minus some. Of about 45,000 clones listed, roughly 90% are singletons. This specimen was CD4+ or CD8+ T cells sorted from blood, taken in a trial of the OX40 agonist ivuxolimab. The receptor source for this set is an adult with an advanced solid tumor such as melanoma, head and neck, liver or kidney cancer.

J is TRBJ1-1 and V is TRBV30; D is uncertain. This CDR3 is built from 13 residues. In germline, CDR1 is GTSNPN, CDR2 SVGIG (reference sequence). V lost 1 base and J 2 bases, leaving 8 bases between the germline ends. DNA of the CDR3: TGTGCCTGGAGTGGAGGGTTCAACACTGAAGCTTTCTTT. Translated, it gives CAWSGGFNTEAFF.

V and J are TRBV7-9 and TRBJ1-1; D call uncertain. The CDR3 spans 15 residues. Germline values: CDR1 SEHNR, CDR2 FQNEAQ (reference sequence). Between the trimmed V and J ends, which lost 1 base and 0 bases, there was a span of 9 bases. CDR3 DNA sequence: TGTGCCAGCAGCTTAGTAGGACTTCTGAACACTGAAGCTTTCTTT. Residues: CASSLVGLLNTEAFF.

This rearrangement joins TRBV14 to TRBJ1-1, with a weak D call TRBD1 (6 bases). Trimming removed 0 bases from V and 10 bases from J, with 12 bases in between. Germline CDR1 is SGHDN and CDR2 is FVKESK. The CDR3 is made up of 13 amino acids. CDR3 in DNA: TGTGCCAGCAGCCAAGATTACAGGGTAGGAGCTTTCTTT. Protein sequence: CASSQDYRVGAFF.

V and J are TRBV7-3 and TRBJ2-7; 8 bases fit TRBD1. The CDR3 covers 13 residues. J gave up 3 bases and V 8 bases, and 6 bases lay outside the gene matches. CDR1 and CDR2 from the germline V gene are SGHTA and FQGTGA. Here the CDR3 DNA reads TGTGCCAGCGCCATTGGACAGGGCTACGAGCAGTACTTC. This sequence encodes CASAIGQGYEQYF.

The CDR3 sequence is CASSPEVNEQFF. In DNA, the CDR3 is TGTGCCAGCAGCCCGGAGGTCAACGAGCAGTTCTTC. The chain combines TRBV5-4 with TRBJ2-1; D possibly corresponds to TRBD2 (5 bases). With 4 bases removed from V and 10 bases from J, the gap between germline ends came to 12 bases. Per germline, CDR1 SGHNT and CDR2 YYREEE (reference sequence). The CDR3 extends over 12 amino acids. Using reference TRBV5-4 and TRBJ2-1 for the parts outside the CDR3, the full variable domain is ETGVTQSPTHLIKTRGQQVTLRCSSQSGHNTVSWYQQALGQGPQFIFQYYREEENGRGNFPPRFSGLQFPNYSSELNVNALELDDSALYLCASSPEVNEQFFGPGTRLTVL.

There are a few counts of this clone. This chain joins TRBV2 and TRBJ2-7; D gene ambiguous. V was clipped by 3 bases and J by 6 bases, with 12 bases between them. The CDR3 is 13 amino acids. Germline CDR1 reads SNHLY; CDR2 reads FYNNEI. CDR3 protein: CASSDSPGLEQYF. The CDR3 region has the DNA TGTGCCAGCAGTGATTCACCTGGCCTCGAGCAGTACTTC.

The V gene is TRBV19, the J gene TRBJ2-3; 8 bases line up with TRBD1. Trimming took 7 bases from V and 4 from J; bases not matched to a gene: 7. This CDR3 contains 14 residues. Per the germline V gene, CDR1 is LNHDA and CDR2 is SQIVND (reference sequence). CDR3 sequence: CASNGQGEADTQYF. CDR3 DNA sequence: TGTGCCAGTAACGGACAGGGAGAGGCAGATACGCAGTATTTT.

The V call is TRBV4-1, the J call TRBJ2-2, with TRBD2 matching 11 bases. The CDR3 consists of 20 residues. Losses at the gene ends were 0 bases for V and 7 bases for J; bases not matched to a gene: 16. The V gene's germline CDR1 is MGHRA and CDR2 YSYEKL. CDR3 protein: CASSQEGKAPSGRSSGELFF. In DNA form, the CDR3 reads TGCGCCAGCAGCCAAGAGGGGAAGGCGCCTAGCGGGAGGTCGAGCGGGGAGCTGTTTTTT.